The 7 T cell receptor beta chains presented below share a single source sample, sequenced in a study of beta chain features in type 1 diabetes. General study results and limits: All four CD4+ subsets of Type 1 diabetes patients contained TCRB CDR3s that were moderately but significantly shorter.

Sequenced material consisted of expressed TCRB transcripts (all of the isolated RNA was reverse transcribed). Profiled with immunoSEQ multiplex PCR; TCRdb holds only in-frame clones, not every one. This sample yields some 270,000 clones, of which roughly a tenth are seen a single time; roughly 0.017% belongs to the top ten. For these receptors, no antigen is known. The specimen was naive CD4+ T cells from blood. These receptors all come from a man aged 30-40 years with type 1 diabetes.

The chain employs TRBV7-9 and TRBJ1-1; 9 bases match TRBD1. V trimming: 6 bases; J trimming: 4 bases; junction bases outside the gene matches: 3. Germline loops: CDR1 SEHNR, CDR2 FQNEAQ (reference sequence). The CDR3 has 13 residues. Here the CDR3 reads CASSTGGLTEAFF. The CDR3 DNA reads TGTGCCAGCAGTACAGGGGGCCTCACTGAAGCTTTCTTT.

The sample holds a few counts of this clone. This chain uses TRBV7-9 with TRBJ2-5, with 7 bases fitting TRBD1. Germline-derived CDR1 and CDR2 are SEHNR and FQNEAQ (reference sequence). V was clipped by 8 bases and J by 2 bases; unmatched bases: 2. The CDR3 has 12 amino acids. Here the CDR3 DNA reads TGTGCCAGCCAGGGGGTGCAAGAGACCCAGTACTTC. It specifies CASQGVQETQYF.

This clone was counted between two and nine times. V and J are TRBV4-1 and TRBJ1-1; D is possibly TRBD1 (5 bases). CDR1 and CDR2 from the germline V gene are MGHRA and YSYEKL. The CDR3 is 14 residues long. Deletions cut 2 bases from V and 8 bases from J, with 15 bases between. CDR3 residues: CASSQLPGDREAFF. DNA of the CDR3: TGCGCCAGCAGCCAATTACCGGGGGATCGGGAAGCTTTCTTT.

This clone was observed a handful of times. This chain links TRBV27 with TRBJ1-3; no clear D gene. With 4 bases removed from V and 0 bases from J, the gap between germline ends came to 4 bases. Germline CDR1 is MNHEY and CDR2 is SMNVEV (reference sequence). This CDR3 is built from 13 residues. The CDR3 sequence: CASSSGSGNTIYF. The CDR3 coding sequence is TGTGCCAGCAGTTCGGGCTCTGGAAACACCATATATTTT.

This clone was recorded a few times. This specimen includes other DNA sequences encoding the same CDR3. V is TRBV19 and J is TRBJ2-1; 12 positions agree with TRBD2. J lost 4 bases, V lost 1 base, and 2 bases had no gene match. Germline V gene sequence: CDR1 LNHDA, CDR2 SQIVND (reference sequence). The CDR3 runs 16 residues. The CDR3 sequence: CASSIVLAGGYNEQFF. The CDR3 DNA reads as TGTGCCAGTAGTATAGTACTAGCGGGGGGATACAATGAGCAGTTCTTC.

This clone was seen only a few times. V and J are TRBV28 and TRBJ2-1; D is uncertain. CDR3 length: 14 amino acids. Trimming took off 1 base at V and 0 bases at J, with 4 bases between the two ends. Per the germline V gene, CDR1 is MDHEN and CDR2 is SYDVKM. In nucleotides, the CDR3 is TGTGCCAGCAGTTTATATAGCTCCTACAATGAGCAGTTCTTC. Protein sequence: CASSLYSSYNEQFF.

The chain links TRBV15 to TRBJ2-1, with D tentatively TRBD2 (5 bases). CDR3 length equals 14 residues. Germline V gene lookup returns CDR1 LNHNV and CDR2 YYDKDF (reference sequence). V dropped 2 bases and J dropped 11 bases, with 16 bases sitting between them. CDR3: CATSRQAPDGKQFF. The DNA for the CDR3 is TGTGCCACCAGCAGACAAGCCCCGGACGGGAAGCAGTTCTTC.